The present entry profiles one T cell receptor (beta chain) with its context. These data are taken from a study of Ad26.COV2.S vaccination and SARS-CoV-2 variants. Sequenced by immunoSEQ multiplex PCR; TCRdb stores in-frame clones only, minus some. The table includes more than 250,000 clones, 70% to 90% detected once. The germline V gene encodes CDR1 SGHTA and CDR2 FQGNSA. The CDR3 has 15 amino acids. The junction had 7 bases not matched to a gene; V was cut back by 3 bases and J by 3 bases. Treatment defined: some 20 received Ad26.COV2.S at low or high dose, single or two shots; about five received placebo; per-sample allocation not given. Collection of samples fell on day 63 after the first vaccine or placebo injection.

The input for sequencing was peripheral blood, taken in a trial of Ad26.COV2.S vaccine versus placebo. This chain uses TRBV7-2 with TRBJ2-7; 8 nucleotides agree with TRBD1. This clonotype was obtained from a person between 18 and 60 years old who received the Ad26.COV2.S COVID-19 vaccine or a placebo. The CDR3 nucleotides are TGTGCCAGCAGCTTTTCCCGGGACAGGAGCTACGAGCAGTACTTC. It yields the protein CASSFSRDRSYEQYF.